Following are 9 T cell receptor beta chains from one sample sequenced in a study of blood T cells in healthy people across ages. Using a J-beta primer mix together with a sample-barcoded 5' primer, a second PCR was run for roughly 6 to 11 cycles. Each CDR3 protein gets one entry after TCRdb re-called the 5' RACE reads with MiXCR. The table includes about 1.6 million distinct CDR3 sequences, 30% to 40% detected once. Material for sequencing was blood. The receptor set was obtained from a woman aged 25 to 39 in good health.

A few counts support this clonotype. The rearrangement links TRBV3-1 to TRBJ1-1; 10 bases agree with TRBD1. This CDR3 comprises 16 residues. The J segment lost 5 bases and the V segment lost 0 bases, leaving 6 bases of the junction unmatched. Germline CDR1 is LGHDT and CDR2 is YNNKEL (reference sequence). The CDR3 DNA is TGTGCCAGCAGCCAAGATCGGACAGGGGGGTCGACTGAAGCTTTCTTT. Its translation is CASSQDRTGGSTEAFF.

The chain carries TRBV20-1 and TRBJ2-1, with 8 bases matching TRBD1. Germline assignment: CDR1 DFQATT and CDR2 SNEGSKA (reference sequence). Losses at the gene ends were 6 bases for V and 7 bases for J; bases not matched to a gene: 14. The CDR3 has 15 amino acids. The CDR3 region is CSAPSPTGVGNEQFF. The CDR3 coding sequence is TGCAGTGCCCCTAGCCCGACAGGGGTAGGGAATGAGCAGTTCTTC.

This clonotype turned up a few times. The V and J genes are TRBV20-1 and TRBJ2-3, with 15 nucleotides matching TRBD2. Trimming cost V 5 bases and J 4 bases; bases outside gene matches: 7. The germline V gene has CDR1 DFQATT and CDR2 SNEGSKA (reference sequence). This CDR3 contains 16 residues. The DNA for the CDR3 is TGCAGTGCTCGGACTAGCGGGAGGGCCGGAGCAGATACGCAGTATTTT. It encodes CSARTSGRAGADTQYF.

This clonotype has more than one count but fewer than ten. The gene calls are TRBV6-1 and TRBJ2-3; TRBD1 matches at 7 bases. The ends lost 1 base at V and 5 bases at J; junction bases unmatched: 6. Per germline, CDR1 MNHNS and CDR2 SASEGT. The CDR3 is made up of 15 amino acids. The CDR3 is CASSEEGGAEDTQYF. DNA for the CDR3: TGTGCCAGCAGTGAAGAAGGGGGCGCTGAAGATACGCAGTATTTT.

The chain couples TRBV2 to TRBJ1-1; D possibly corresponds to TRBD1 (6 bases). This CDR3 has 14 amino acids. Germline assignment: CDR1 SNHLY and CDR2 FYNNEI. Trimming removed 6 bases from V and 1 base from J, with 12 bases in between. The CDR3 DNA is TGTGCCAGCAGGACAACAGGGACGAACACTGAAGCTTTCTTT. This translates into CASRTTGTNTEAFF.

This sequence joins TRBV5-1 and TRBJ1-1; 8 bases are a match to TRBD1. The germline V gene encodes CDR1 SGHRS and CDR2 YFSETQ. With 5 bases clipped from V and 4 bases from J, the junction kept 13 bases outside the gene matches. This CDR3 is built from 16 residues. The CDR3 DNA reads TGCGCCAGCAGTTCTAAAGATACGACAGGGGCCACTGAAGCTTTCTTT. It is translated as CASSSKDTTGATEAFF.

V gene TRBV2 combines with J gene TRBJ2-1, with a possible D match to TRBD2 (6 bases). Germline assignment: CDR1 SNHLY and CDR2 FYNNEI. The ends were cut back, 9 bases at V and 5 bases at J, with 11 bases in the middle. The CDR3 has 12 amino acids. CDR3: CASQRTNNEQFF. In DNA, the CDR3 is TGTGCCAGTCAACGGACTAACAATGAGCAGTTCTTC.

This clonotype was seen a few times. The gene calls are TRBV20-1 and TRBJ2-1; D is unclear. Germline V gives CDR1 DFQATT, CDR2 SNEGSKA (reference sequence). There are 13 residues in the CDR3. Trimming cost V 2 bases and J 2 bases, with 7 bases left between them. Written as DNA, the CDR3 is TGCAGTGCTAGAACTGACCCCTACAATGAGCAGTTCTTC. It is translated as CSARTDPYNEQFF.

The chain uses TRBV11-3 and TRBJ2-2, with TRBD1 identical over 7 bases. Trimming cost V 1 base and J 6 bases; bases outside gene matches: 5. CDR1 is SGHNT and CDR2 is YENEEA in the germline V gene. CDR3 length equals 15 residues. This CDR3 reads CASSLVRQGSGELFF. The CDR3 region has the DNA TGTGCCAGCAGCTTAGTAAGACAGGGTTCCGGGGAGCTGTTTTTT.